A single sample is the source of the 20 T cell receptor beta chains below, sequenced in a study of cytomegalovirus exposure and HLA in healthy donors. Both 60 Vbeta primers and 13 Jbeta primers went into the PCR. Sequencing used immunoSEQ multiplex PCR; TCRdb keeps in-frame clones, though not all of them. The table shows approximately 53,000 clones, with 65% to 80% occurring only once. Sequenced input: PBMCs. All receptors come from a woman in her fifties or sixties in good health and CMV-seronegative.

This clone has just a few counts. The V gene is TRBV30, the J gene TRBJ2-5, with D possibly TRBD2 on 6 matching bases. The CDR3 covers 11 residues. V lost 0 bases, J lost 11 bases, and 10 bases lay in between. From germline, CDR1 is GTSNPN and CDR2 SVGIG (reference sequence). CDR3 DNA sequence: TGTGCCTGGAGTGTTGGAGGGGAGCAGTACTTC. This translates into CAWSVGGEQYF.

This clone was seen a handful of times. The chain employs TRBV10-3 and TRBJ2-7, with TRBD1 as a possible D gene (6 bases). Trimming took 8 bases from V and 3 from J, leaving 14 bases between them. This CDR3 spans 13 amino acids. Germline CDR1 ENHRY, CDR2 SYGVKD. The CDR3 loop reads CAIGRGTNYEQYF. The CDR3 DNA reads TGTGCCATCGGCAGGGGTACCAACTACGAGCAGTACTTC.

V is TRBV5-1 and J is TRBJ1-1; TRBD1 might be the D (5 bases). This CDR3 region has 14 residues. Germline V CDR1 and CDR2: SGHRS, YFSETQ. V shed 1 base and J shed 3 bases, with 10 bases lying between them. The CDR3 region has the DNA TGCGCCAGCAGCTTGCTAGGGGTTGACACTGAAGCTTTCTTT. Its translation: CASSLLGVDTEAFF.

CDR3 sequence: CASSLRGGQETQYF. The CDR3 DNA reads TGTGCCAGCAGTTTGCGGGGGGGCCAGGAGACCCAGTACTTC. This rearrangement joins TRBV6-5 to TRBJ2-5; TRBD2 agrees at 9 bases. This CDR3 contains 14 residues. V gave up 4 bases and J gave up 5 bases; unmatched junction bases: 5. CDR1 and CDR2 (germline): MNHEY, SVGAGI.

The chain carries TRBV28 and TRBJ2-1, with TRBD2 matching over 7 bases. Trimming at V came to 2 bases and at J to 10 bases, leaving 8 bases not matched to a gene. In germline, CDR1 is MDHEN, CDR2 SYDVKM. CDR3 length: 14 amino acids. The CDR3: CASSLRPGGREQFF. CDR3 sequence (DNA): TGTGCCAGCAGTTTAAGGCCGGGGGGACGAGAGCAGTTCTTC.

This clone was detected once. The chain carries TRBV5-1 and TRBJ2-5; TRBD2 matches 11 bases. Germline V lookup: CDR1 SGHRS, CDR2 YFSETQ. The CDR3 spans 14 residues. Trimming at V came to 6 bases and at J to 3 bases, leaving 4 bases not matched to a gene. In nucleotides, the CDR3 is TGCGCCAGCACCTGGGGACTAGCGGAAGAGACCCAGTACTTC. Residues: CASTWGLAEETQYF.

The chain's CDR3 is CATSPGLAGWGATDTQYF. The CDR3, as DNA: TGTGCCACCTCACCGGGACTAGCGGGGTGGGGGGCCACAGATACGCAGTATTTT. V gene TRBV19 combines with J gene TRBJ2-3, with 13 bases lining up with TRBD2. The CDR3 runs 18 residues. The V segment lost 10 bases and the J segment 2 bases; nucleotides outside the gene matches: 15. The V gene's germline CDR1 is LNHDA and CDR2 SQIVND (reference sequence).

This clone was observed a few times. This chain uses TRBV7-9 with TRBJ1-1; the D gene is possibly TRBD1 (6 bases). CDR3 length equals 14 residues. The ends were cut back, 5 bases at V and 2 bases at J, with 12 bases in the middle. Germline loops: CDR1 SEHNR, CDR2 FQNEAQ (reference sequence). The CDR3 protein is CASSLWTENTEAFF. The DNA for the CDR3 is TGTGCCAGCAGCCTATGGACAGAAAACACTGAAGCTTTCTTT. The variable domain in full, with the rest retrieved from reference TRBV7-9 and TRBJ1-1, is DTGVSQNPRHKITKRGQNVTFRCDPISEHNRLYWYRQTLGQGPEFLTYFQNEAQLEKSRLLSDRFSAERPKGSFSTLEIQRTEQGDSAMYLCASSLWTENTEAFFGQGTRLTVV.

This CDR3 is CASSFEDRAAVYEQYF. The CDR3 DNA follows: TGTGCCAGCAGCTTTGAGGACAGGGCTGCCGTCTACGAGCAGTACTTC. The rearrangement links TRBV7-9 to TRBJ2-7, with 8 positions matching TRBD1. The CDR3 has 16 amino acids. Germline V CDR1 and CDR2: SEHNR, FQNEAQ (reference sequence). Trimming took 3 bases from V and 3 from J; bases not matched to a gene: 10.

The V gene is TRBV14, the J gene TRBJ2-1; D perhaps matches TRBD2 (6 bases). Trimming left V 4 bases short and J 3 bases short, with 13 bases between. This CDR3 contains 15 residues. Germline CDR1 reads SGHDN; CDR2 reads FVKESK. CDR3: CASSRDSYFYNEQFF. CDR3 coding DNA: TGTGCCAGCAGCCGGGACTCCTACTTCTACAATGAGCAGTTCTTC.

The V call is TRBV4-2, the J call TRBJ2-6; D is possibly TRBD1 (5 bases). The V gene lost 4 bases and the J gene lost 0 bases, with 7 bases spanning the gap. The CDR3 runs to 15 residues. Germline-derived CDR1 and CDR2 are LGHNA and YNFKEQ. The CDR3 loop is CASSRGASGANVLTF. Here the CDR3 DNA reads TGTGCCAGCAGCCGTGGGGCCTCTGGGGCCAACGTCCTGACTTTC.

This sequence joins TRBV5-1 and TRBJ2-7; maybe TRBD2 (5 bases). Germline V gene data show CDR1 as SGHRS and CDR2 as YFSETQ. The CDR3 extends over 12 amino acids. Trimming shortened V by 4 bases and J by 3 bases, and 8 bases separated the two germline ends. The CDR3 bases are TGCGCCAGCAGCGCCGGGAACTACGAGCAGTACTTC. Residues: CASSAGNYEQYF.

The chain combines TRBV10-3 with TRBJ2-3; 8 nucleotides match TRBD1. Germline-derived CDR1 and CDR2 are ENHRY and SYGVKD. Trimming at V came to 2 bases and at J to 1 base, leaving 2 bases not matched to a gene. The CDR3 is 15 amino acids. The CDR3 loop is CAISEVTGGTDTQYF. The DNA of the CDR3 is TGTGCCATCAGTGAGGTGACAGGGGGCACAGATACGCAGTATTTT.

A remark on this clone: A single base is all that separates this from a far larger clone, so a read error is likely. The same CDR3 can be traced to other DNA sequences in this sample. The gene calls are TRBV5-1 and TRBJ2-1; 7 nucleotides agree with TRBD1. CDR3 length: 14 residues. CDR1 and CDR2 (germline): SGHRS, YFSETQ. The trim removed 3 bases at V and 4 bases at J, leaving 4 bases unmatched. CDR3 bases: TGCGCCAGCAGCTGGGACAGCCCATACAATGAGCAGTTCTTC. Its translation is CASSWDSPYNEQFF. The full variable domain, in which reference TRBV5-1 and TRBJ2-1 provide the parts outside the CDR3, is KAGVTQTPRYLIKTRGQQVTLSCSPISGHRSVSWYQQTPGQGLQFLFEYFSETQRNKGNFPGRFSGRQFSNSRSEMNVSTLELGDSALYLCASSWDSPYNEQFFGPGTRLTVL.

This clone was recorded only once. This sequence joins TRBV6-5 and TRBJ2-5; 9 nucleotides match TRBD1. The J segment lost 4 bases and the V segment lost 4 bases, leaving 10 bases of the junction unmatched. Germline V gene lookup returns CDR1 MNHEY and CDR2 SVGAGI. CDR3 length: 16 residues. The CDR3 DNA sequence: TGTGCCAGCAGTTCCCGGACAGGGGTATGGCGAGAGACCCAGTACTTC. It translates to CASSSRTGVWRETQYF.

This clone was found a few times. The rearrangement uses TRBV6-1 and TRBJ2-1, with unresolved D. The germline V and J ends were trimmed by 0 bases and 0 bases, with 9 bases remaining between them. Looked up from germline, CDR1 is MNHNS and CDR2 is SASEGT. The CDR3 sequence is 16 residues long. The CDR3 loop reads CASSEARVGSYNEQFF. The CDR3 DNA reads TGTGCCAGCAGTGAAGCACGGGTGGGCTCCTACAATGAGCAGTTCTTC.

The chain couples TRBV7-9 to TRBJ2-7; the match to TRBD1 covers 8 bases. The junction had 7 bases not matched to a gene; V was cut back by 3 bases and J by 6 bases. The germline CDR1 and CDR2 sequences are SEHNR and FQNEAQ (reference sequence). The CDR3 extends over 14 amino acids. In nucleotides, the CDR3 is TGTGCCAGCAGCTTCACGGACAGGGCCTCCGAGCAGTACTTC. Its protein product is CASSFTDRASEQYF. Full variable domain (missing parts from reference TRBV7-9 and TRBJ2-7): DTGVSQNPRHKITKRGQNVTFRCDPISEHNRLYWYRQTLGQGPEFLTYFQNEAQLEKSRLLSDRFSAERPKGSFSTLEIQRTEQGDSAMYLCASSFTDRASEQYFGPGTRLTVT.

The CDR3 sequence: CAISDSDRFNEKLFF. The DNA of the CDR3 is TGTGCCATCAGTGACTCGGACAGGTTTAATGAAAAACTGTTTTTT. V gene TRBV10-3 combines with J gene TRBJ1-4; 7 nucleotides agree with TRBD1. Germline loops: CDR1 ENHRY, CDR2 SYGVKD. CDR3 length equals 15 residues. J was trimmed by 4 bases and V by 3 bases; bases with no gene match: 5.

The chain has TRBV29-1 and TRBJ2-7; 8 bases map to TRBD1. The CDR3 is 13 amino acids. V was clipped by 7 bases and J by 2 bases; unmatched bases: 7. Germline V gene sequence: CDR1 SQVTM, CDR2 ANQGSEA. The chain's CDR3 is CSAGQGETYEQYF. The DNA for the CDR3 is TGCAGCGCCGGACAGGGTGAGACCTACGAGCAGTACTTC.

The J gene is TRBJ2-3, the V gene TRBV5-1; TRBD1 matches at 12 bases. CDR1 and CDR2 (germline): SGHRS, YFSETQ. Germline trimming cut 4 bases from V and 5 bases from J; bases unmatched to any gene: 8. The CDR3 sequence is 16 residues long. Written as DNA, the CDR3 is TGCGCCAGCAGCCTCTCCGGGACAGGGGGCGTAGATACGCAGTATTTT. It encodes CASSLSGTGGVDTQYF.